Reported below is one T cell receptor beta chain. Its antigen is unidentified. This CDR3 has 12 residues. Germline CDR1 reads SGHAT; CDR2 reads FQDESV (reference sequence). Deletions cut 5 bases from V and 4 bases from J, with 9 bases between. The source of the sample is a study of T cell repertoires in cytomegalovirus infection. Study summary: Public TCR beta signature analysis indicated the presence of both CMV infection and matching HLA type.

TCRdb analysed the reads with MiXCR anew, one entry per CDR3 protein. The table includes approximately 290,000 distinct CDR3 sequences, more than 20% detected once. Findings and limits, study-wide: There were carriers of CMV plus the relevant HLA, and cumulative public TCR beta family frequency identified them.

The sample comprised PBMCs. This TCR came from a human donor in good health (CMV status not recorded). Some clones in this sample may be carry-over from other donors' samples. V usage is TRBV11-1 and J usage is TRBJ2-7; D gene uncertain. The CDR3 DNA is TGTGCCAGCAGCATCCCGGATTACGAGCAGTACTTC. Translating it yields CASSIPDYEQYF. Looking up the rest from reference TRBV11-1 and TRBJ2-7 gives the full variable domain: EAEVAQSPRYKITEKSQAVAFWCDPISGHATLYWYRQILGQGPELLVQFQDESVVDDSQLPKDRFSAERLKGVDSTLKIQPAELGDSAMYLCASSIPDYEQYFGPGTRLTVT.